Listed here is a single TCR beta chain. Its antigen is as yet unknown. The sample originates from a study of T cell responses to AZD1222 COVID-19 vaccine. Study-wide results and caveats: White British people made up most donors, females outnumbered males, and clonal diversity was possibly underestimated. Regions 160-218 and 743-854 dominated among vaccine-associated CD4 TCRs spanning spike. The breadth and depth of Spike-specific TCRs increased once two AZD1222 doses had been given.

TCRdb keeps only in-frame clones here, not all; method: immunoSEQ multiplex PCR. Seen here are more than 85,000 clones, roughly 92% observed once, and the top ten hold more than 2%. The CDR3 runs to 12 residues. Germline V lookup: CDR1 SEHNR, CDR2 FQNEAQ (reference sequence). V was trimmed by 4 bases and J by 6 bases, leaving 9 bases between them. The rearrangement uses TRBV7-9 and TRBJ2-5; D remains unclear. The sample was peripheral blood, taken 28 days after the second AZD1222 dose. This sequence originates from an adult who received the AZD1222 COVID-19 vaccine. CDR3 nucleotides: TGTGCCAGCAGCTCCCGATTGAAGACCCAGTACTTC. It encodes CASSSRLKTQYF.